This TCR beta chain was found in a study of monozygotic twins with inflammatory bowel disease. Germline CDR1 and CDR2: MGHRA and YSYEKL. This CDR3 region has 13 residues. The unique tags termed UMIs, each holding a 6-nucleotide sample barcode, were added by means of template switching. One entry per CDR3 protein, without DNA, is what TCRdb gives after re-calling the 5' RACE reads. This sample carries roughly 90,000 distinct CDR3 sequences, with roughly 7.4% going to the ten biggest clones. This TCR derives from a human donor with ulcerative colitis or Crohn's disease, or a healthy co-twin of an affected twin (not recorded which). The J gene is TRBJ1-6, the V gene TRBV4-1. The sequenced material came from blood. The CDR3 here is CASSQVPGSPLHF.